This TCR beta chain was found in a study of T cells in Graves' hyperthyroidism and ophthalmopathy. Study results and limitations: Among thyroid clonotypes expanded above 0.001, most also appeared in blood.

Concerning this clonotype: Its antigen is unknown.

TCR beta CDR3 sequences were amplified from RNA transcripts. TCR CDR3 underwent first-round RT-PCR with the HTBI primer set. TCRdb analysed the multiplex PCR reads with MiXCR anew, one entry per CDR3 protein. The sample contains some 350,000 distinct CDR3 sequences, approximately 14% of which appear only once. Trimming removed 8 bases from V and 6 bases from J, with 22 bases in between. Germline values: CDR1 SGHAT, CDR2 FQNNGV. The CDR3 loop spans 15 amino acids. This sequence was found in a woman between 18 and 29 years old with Graves' hyperthyroidism that later progressed to Graves' ophthalmopathy. The V gene is TRBV11-2, the J gene TRBJ1-1; TRBD1 might be the D (6 bases). Sequenced: blood. CDR3 in amino acids: CASGSYQGNHPEAFF. The CDR3, as DNA: TGTGCCAGCGGCAGCTATCAGGGGAATCACCCTGAAGCTTTCTTT.